The 28 T cell receptor beta chains below come from one sample, sequenced in a study of OX40 agonist ivuxolimab in advanced cancers. The assay was immunoSEQ multiplex PCR, and TCRdb's table has in-frame clones only and misses some. This sample yields over 40,000 clones, of which about 88% are seen a single time; about 1.5% belongs to the top ten. Material: CD4+ or CD8+ T cells sorted from blood, obtained in a trial of the OX40 agonist ivuxolimab. Source of these receptors: an adult with an advanced solid tumor such as melanoma, head and neck, liver or kidney cancer.

The chain joins TRBV7-3 to TRBJ1-4; D gene uncertain. Trimming shortened V by 5 bases and J by 4 bases, and 8 bases separated the two germline ends. This CDR3 comprises 13 residues. Germline CDR1 is SGHTA and CDR2 is FQGTGA. The CDR3: CASSIAVNEKLFF. The CDR3 bases are TGTGCCAGCAGCATCGCGGTTAATGAAAAACTGTTTTTT.

This chain uses TRBV19 with TRBJ2-2, with 15 bases identical to TRBD2. Trimming cost V 4 bases and J 4 bases; bases outside gene matches: 7. This CDR3 comprises 18 residues. The germline V gene encodes CDR1 LNHDA and CDR2 SQIVND (reference sequence). Written as DNA, the CDR3 is TGTGCCAGTAGTACGGGACTAGCGGGAGGTGGGGGCACCGGGGAGCTGTTTTTT. Translated, it gives CASSTGLAGGGGTGELFF.

On this clone: Mismatch with germline at one junction end may stem from a read error. The rearrangement joins TRBV7-2 to TRBJ2-1; 8 nucleotides align to TRBD2. This CDR3 region has 14 residues. Germline V gene data show CDR1 as SGHTA and CDR2 as FQGNSA. The CDR3 spells CASSPGGSGAFRLF. CDR3 nucleotide sequence: TGTGCCAGCAGCCCCGGGGGTAGCGGGGCGTTTCGGCTCTTC. Full variable domain (outside the CDR3, taken from reference TRBV7-2 and TRBJ2-1): GAGVSQSPSNKVTEKGKDVELRCDPISGHTALYWYRQSLGQGLEFLIYFQGNSAPDKSGLPSDRFSAERTGGSVSTLTIQRTQQEDSAVYLCASSPGGSGAFRLFGPGTRLTVL.

This sequence joins TRBV28 and TRBJ2-3; 9 nucleotides agree with TRBD2. Per germline, CDR1 MDHEN and CDR2 SYDVKM. The CDR3 loop spans 16 amino acids. Germline trimming cut 5 bases from V and 9 bases from J; bases unmatched to any gene: 15. Here the CDR3 DNA reads TGTGCCAGCAGTCGCCAGAGCGGGGGGCCCTTGAAAACGCAGTATTTT. Residues: CASSRQSGGPLKTQYF.

The V and J genes are TRBV19 and TRBJ1-5, with D tentatively TRBD1 (6 bases). V was trimmed by 4 bases and J by 3 bases, leaving 13 bases between them. CDR1 and CDR2 (germline): LNHDA, SQIVND (reference sequence). This CDR3 region has 15 residues. CDR3 DNA sequence: TGTGCCAGTAGTAGCGGGCAGGGGATCAATCAGCCCCAGCATTTT. It yields the protein CASSSGQGINQPQHF.

The genes are TRBV5-4 and TRBJ2-5; D gene ambiguous. CDR3 size: 13 residues. CDR1 is SGHNT and CDR2 is YYREEE in the germline V gene (reference sequence). V lost 5 bases and J lost 3, with 11 bases in between. CDR3 protein: CASSSRVEETQYF. The CDR3 region has the DNA TGTGCCAGCAGTTCTAGGGTTGAAGAGACCCAGTACTTC.

The V gene is TRBV28, the J gene TRBJ1-1, with D possibly matching TRBD1 (6 bases). The CDR3 loop spans 14 amino acids. CDR1 is MDHEN, CDR2 SYDVKM, per germline. V shed 4 bases and J shed 9 bases, with 18 bases lying between them. This CDR3 is CASSSTGRGIQAFF. DNA of the CDR3: TGTGCCAGCAGTTCCACCGGGAGGGGGATACAAGCTTTCTTT.

The chain is built from TRBV5-1 and TRBJ1-2; TRBD1 is a possible D gene (5 bases). The V gene's germline CDR1 is SGHRS and CDR2 YFSETQ. CDR3 size: 13 residues. Trimming removed 6 bases at V and 2 bases at J, with 11 bases between. The CDR3 region has the DNA TGCGCCAGCACCCTGGGGCAGAACTATGGCTACACCTTC. It encodes CASTLGQNYGYTF.

The genes are TRBV7-9 and TRBJ1-5, with D hard to call. CDR3 length: 14 residues. The ends were cut back, 2 bases at V and 4 bases at J, with 9 bases in the middle. In germline, CDR1 is SEHNR, CDR2 FQNEAQ (reference sequence). The CDR3 nucleotides are TGTGCCAGCAGCTTATCATGGGGTAATCAGCCCCAGCATTTT. It encodes CASSLSWGNQPQHF.

V is TRBV30 and J is TRBJ1-2; D is uncertain. With 0 bases removed from V and 3 bases from J, the gap between germline ends came to 5 bases. This CDR3 is built from 12 residues. CDR1 is GTSNPN and CDR2 is SVGIG in the germline V gene (reference sequence). The CDR3 sequence is CAWSVRYYGYTF. The CDR3 DNA reads as TGTGCCTGGAGTGTTAGATACTATGGCTACACCTTC.

V and J are TRBV5-1 and TRBJ1-4, with D hard to call. Germline loops: CDR1 SGHRS, CDR2 YFSETQ. The germline V and J ends were trimmed by 5 bases and 1 base, with 9 bases remaining between them. The CDR3 length is 14 residues. CDR3 region: CASRRAVTNEKLFF. CDR3 nucleotide sequence: TGCGCCAGCAGGCGGGCGGTAACTAATGAAAAACTGTTTTTT.

V usage is TRBV13 and J usage is TRBJ1-4; D possibly corresponds to TRBD1 (6 bases). The ends were cut back, 8 bases at V and 5 bases at J, with 18 bases in the middle. Per the germline V gene, CDR1 is PRHDT and CDR2 is FYEKMQ (reference sequence). There are 15 residues in the CDR3. CDR3 sequence: CASSRRTAHNEKLFF. CDR3 DNA sequence: TGTGCCAGCTCTCGTAGGACAGCCCACAATGAAAAACTGTTTTTT. Using reference TRBV13 and TRBJ1-4 for the parts outside the CDR3, the full variable domain is AAGVIQSPRHLIKEKRETATLKCYPIPRHDTVYWYQQGPGQDPQFLISFYEKMQSDKGSIPDRFSAQQFSDYHSELNMSSLELGDSALYFCASSRRTAHNEKLFFGSGTQLSVL.

The chain links TRBV7-9 to TRBJ2-7; D is tentatively TRBD1 or TRBD2 (5 bases each). V was trimmed by 5 bases and J by 4 bases, leaving 18 bases between them. Germline CDR1 SEHNR, CDR2 FQNEAQ (reference sequence). This CDR3 is built from 15 residues. The CDR3 DNA follows: TGTGCCAGCAGCGCCCGCCGAGAGGGGCCATACGAGCAGTACTTC. Translation gives CASSARREGPYEQYF.

This clone was detected once. V and J are TRBV5-1 and TRBJ2-7; D is possibly TRBD1 or TRBD2 (7 bases each). Per the germline V gene, CDR1 is SGHRS and CDR2 is YFSETQ. Trimming removed 0 bases at V and 5 bases at J, with 12 bases between. The CDR3 runs to 14 residues. The CDR3 loop reads CASSLVRGGHEQYF. The CDR3 coding sequence is TGCGCCAGCAGCTTGGTCAGGGGGGGCCACGAGCAGTACTTC.

The chain recombines TRBV6-1 with TRBJ2-7; no clear D gene. The CDR3 totals 14 residues. In germline, CDR1 is MNHNS, CDR2 SASEGT. V dropped 4 bases and J dropped 4 bases, with 14 bases sitting between them. The chain's CDR3 is CASSADRYRYEQYF. The CDR3 DNA reads TGTGCCAGCAGTGCCGACCGATACCGTTACGAGCAGTACTTC.

The chain couples TRBV5-1 to TRBJ2-5; TRBD1 is a possible D gene (6 bases). Germline V CDR1 and CDR2: SGHRS, YFSETQ. This CDR3 spans 14 amino acids. V shed 4 bases and J shed 2 bases, with 12 bases lying between them. For the CDR3, the DNA is TGCGCCAGCAGCCCCGGACAGACACAAGAGACCCAGTACTTC. Its translation is CASSPGQTQETQYF.

The chain couples TRBV7-2 to TRBJ2-4; possible D gene TRBD2, 5 bases. V gave up 5 bases and J gave up 8 bases, with 16 bases separating them. Per the germline V gene, CDR1 is SGHTA and CDR2 is FQGNSA. The CDR3 extends over 14 amino acids. The CDR3 is CASSPRTDAYIQYF. CDR3 coding DNA: TGTGCCAGCAGCCCTCGGACTGACGCATACATTCAGTACTTC.

The chain carries TRBV19 and TRBJ1-1; D is unclear. The germline V gene has CDR1 LNHDA and CDR2 SQIVND (reference sequence). This CDR3 is 14 amino acids long. The V end lost 6 bases, the J end lost 4 bases, and 15 bases lay between the germline ends. In nucleotides, the CDR3 is TGTGCCAGTAGAAGTAAAGGGTCTGGCACTGAAGCTTTCTTT. Translating gives CASRSKGSGTEAFF.

The chain joins TRBV5-4 to TRBJ1-1, with D possibly being TRBD1 (5 bases). Germline CDR1 and CDR2: SGHNT and YYREEE (reference sequence). CDR3 length: 15 residues. The V end was cut by 3 bases, the J end by 6 bases, with 18 bases between. The CDR3 DNA follows: TGTGCCAGCAGCTCCGGCGGGACTCGACGCGCTGAAGCTTTCTTT. Protein product: CASSSGGTRRAEAFF.

V is TRBV27 and J is TRBJ1-2; maybe TRBD1 (5 bases). From germline, CDR1 is MNHEY and CDR2 SMNVEV (reference sequence). Trimming removed 2 bases from V and 1 base from J, with 11 bases in between. The CDR3 loop spans 15 amino acids. The DNA of the CDR3 is TGTGCCAGCAGTTTAGCTTCTCAGGGTAACTATGGCTACACCTTC. Encoded protein: CASSLASQGNYGYTF.

The chain has TRBV21-1 and TRBJ1-5. TRBV21-1 is a documented pseudogene. There are 15 residues in the CDR3. DNA for the CDR3: TGTGCCAGCAGCAATGGGCGGGATAGCAATCAGCCCCAGCATTTT. As protein: CASSNGRDSNQPQHF.

The J gene is TRBJ2-2, the V gene TRBV4-2; 12 bases fit TRBD2. The CDR3 loop spans 15 amino acids. The ends lost 1 base at V and 6 bases at J; junction bases unmatched: 0. In germline, CDR1 is LGHNA, CDR2 YNFKEQ. CDR3 in DNA: TGTGCCAGCAGCCAAGCTAGCGGGGGGGCCGGGGAGCTGTTTTTT. This codes for CASSQASGGAGELFF.

The V gene is TRBV10-3, the J gene TRBJ2-3, with D possibly called TRBD1 or TRBD2 (5 bases each). The germline V and J ends were trimmed by 0 bases and 0 bases, with 10 bases remaining between them. The V gene's germline CDR1 is ENHRY and CDR2 SYGVKD. This CDR3 comprises 16 residues. CDR3: CAISESRGTSTDTQYF. DNA for the CDR3: TGTGCCATCAGTGAGTCGAGGGGAACTAGCACAGATACGCAGTATTTT.

The rearrangement joins TRBV6-6 to TRBJ1-3; weak D call: TRBD1 (6 bases). Germline CDR1 reads MNHNY; CDR2 reads SVGAGI (reference sequence). Trimming took 6 bases from V and 3 from J, leaving 18 bases between them. The CDR3 runs 16 residues. CDR3 sequence (DNA): TGTGCCAGCAGATCATCGGCCGGGGGCGGTGGAAACACCATATATTTT. As protein: CASRSSAGGGGNTIYF.

The chain joins TRBV11-3 to TRBJ1-5; TRBD1 agrees at 7 bases. From germline, CDR1 is SGHNT and CDR2 YENEEA. After removal of 1 base from V and 0 bases from J, the junction contained 0 bases not matched to a gene. The length of the CDR3 is 15 residues. CDR3 in DNA: TGTGCCAGCAGCTTAGGACAGGGTAGCAATCAGCCCCAGCATTTT. Its translation is CASSLGQGSNQPQHF.

The rearrangement uses TRBV4-1 and TRBJ1-4; no reliable D call. V was clipped by 0 bases and J by 1 base, with 18 bases between them. This CDR3 spans 19 amino acids. Per germline, CDR1 MGHRA and CDR2 YSYEKL. The CDR3 reads CASSQDNGFGWQTNEKLFF. CDR3 bases: TGCGCCAGCAGCCAAGATAACGGGTTCGGGTGGCAAACTAATGAAAAACTGTTTTTT.

V is TRBV5-1 and J is TRBJ2-3; D is uncertain. V dropped 0 bases and J dropped 8 bases, with 16 bases sitting between them. The CDR3 runs to 15 residues. CDR1 and CDR2 (germline): SGHRS, YFSETQ. The CDR3: CASSLGPDPPVTQYF. CDR3 DNA: TGCGCCAGCAGCTTGGGACCAGACCCACCGGTTACGCAGTATTTT.

This chain links TRBV11-2 with TRBJ2-5, with D perhaps matching TRBD1 (5 bases). CDR3 length: 12 residues. The V gene lost 8 bases and the J gene lost 1 base, with 8 bases spanning the gap. Germline loops: CDR1 SGHAT, CDR2 FQNNGV. CDR3 sequence (DNA): TGTGCCAGCTCAGGGTCCCAAGAGACCCAGTACTTC. Its translation is CASSGSQETQYF. Full variable domain (remainder filled in from reference TRBV11-2 and TRBJ2-5): EAGVAQSPRYKIIEKRQSVAFWCNPISGHATLYWYQQILGQGPKLLIQFQNNGVVDDSQLPKDRFSAERLKGVDSTLKIQPAKLEDSAVYLCASSGSQETQYFGPGTRLLVL.